This T cell receptor beta chain was identified in a study of Ad26.COV2.S vaccination and SARS-CoV-2 variants. CDR1 is KGHDR, CDR2 SFDVKD, per germline. The CDR3 has 12 residues. V was trimmed by 3 bases and J by 7 bases, leaving 8 bases between them. Study-level points and caveats: Analyses that measured TCR breadth and depth may have underestimated total T cell responses. Substantial breadth in spike-specific CD8+ and CD4+ T cell responses was reportedly seen after vaccination.

Clones were read by immunoSEQ multiplex PCR, and TCRdb kept only the in-frame ones, dropping some. The sample lists 300,000 to 350,000 clones, around 88% occurring once. As for this clone: No antigen is known for it.

Regarding treatment: 15 to 20 received Ad26.COV2.S at low or high dose, single or two shots; several received placebo; per-sample allocation not given. After the first vaccine or placebo injection, samples were drawn on day 63. The gene calls are TRBV24-1 and TRBJ1-2; D call uncertain. This clonotype was sampled from a person aged 18-60 years who received the Ad26.COV2.S COVID-19 vaccine or a placebo. Sample: peripheral blood, taken in a trial of Ad26.COV2.S vaccine versus placebo. This chain's CDR3 is CATSDVRFGYTF. The CDR3 bases are TGTGCCACCAGTGATGTGCGTTTTGGCTACACCTTC.